The clone carrying this TCR beta chain occurred many times. The data derive from a study of T cells in Graves' hyperthyroidism and ophthalmopathy. Using RNA transcripts as the source, TCR beta CDR3 regions were amplified. HTBI primers were the set used in a first-round RT-PCR of the TCR CDR3. TCRdb reprocessed the multiplex PCR reads with MiXCR, giving one entry per CDR3 protein. The sample shows about 320,000 distinct CDR3 sequences, roughly 17% of them seen only once. CDR3 length equals 13 residues. The germline CDR1 and CDR2 sequences are ENHRY and SYGVKD. V dropped 8 bases and J dropped 3; count of bases not matched to a gene: 2.

This sequence joins TRBV10-3 and TRBJ2-1; 9 nucleotides match TRBD1. This sequence originates from a man aged 30 to 39 with Graves' hyperthyroidism. Source material: blood. The CDR3 DNA reads TGTGCCATCGCGGGACAGGGCTACAATGAGCAGTTCTTC. Its protein product is CAIAGQGYNEQFF.